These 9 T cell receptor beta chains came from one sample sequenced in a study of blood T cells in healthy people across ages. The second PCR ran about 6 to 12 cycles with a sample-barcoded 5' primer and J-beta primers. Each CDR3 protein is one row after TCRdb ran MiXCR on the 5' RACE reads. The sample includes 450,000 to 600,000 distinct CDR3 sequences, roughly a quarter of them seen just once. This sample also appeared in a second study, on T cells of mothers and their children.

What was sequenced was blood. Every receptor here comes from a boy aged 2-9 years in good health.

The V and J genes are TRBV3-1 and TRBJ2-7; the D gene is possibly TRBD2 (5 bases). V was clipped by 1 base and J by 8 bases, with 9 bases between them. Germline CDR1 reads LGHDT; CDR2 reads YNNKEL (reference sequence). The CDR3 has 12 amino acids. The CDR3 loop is CASSQAGKQQYF. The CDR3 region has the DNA TGTGCCAGCAGCCAAGCGGGGAAACAGCAGTACTTC.

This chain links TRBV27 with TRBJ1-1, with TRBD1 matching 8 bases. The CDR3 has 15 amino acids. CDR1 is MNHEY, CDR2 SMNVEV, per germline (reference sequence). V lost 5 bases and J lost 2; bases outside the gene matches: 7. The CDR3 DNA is TGTGCCAGCAGTGCCGGGACAGGCCCAAACACTGAAGCTTTCTTT. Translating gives CASSAGTGPNTEAFF.

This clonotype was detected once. The CDR3 loop is CASSVASYEQYF. The CDR3 nucleotides are TGTGCCAGCAGCGTGGCGAGCTACGAGCAGTACTTC. V is TRBV9 and J is TRBJ2-7; D gene uncertain. The CDR3 contains 12 residues. V was clipped by 2 bases and J by 3 bases, with 6 bases between them. CDR1 SGDLS and CDR2 YYNGEE come from the germline V gene.

The chain's CDR3 is CAISGASLLSYNEQFF. CDR3 DNA sequence: TGTGCCATCAGTGGCGCTAGCCTGCTCTCCTACAATGAGCAGTTCTTC. The J gene is TRBJ2-1, the V gene TRBV10-3; D is possibly TRBD2 (5 bases). V shed 4 bases and J shed 0 bases, with 13 bases lying between them. Germline CDR1 and CDR2: ENHRY and SYGVKD. This CDR3 contains 16 residues.

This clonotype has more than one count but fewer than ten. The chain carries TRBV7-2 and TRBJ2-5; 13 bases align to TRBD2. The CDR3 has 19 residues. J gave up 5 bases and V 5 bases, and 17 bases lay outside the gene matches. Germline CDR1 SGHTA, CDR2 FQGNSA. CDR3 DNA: TGTGCCAGCAGCCAACCCCTTCGGACTAGCGGGAGAGGGATGGAGACCCAGTACTTC. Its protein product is CASSQPLRTSGRGMETQYF.

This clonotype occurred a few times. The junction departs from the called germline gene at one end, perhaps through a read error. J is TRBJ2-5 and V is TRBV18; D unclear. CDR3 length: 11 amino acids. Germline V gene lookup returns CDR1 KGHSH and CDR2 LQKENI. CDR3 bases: TGTGCCACCTCATTCAGGGAGACCCAGTACTTC. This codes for CATSFRETQYF.

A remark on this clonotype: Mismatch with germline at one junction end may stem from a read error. The CDR3 protein is CASSPHTGGTEPFF. DNA for the CDR3: TGTGCCAGCAGCCCCCACACAGGGGGCACTGAACCTTTCTTT. The V gene is TRBV4-2, the J gene TRBJ1-1, with TRBD1 matching over 9 bases. The V gene's germline CDR1 is LGHNA and CDR2 YNFKEQ. This CDR3 region has 14 residues.

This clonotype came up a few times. CDR3 sequence reads: CASSSAWEKRYEQYF. The CDR3 nucleotides are TGTGCCAGCAGCTCCGCCTGGGAGAAAAGGTACGAGCAGTACTTC. The rearrangement joins TRBV13 to TRBJ2-5; D is possibly TRBD2 (5 bases). The J call may not be correct, given that the DNA end is closer to TRBJ2-7. CDR3 length: 15 amino acids. The V gene's germline CDR1 is PRHDT and CDR2 FYEKMQ (reference sequence).

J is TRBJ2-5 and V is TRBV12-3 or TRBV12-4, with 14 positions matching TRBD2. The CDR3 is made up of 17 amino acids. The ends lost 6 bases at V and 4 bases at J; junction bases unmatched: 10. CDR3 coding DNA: TGTGCCAGCAGGGCGGGACTAGCGGGAGTAAGCTTAGAGACCCAGTACTTC. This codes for CASRAGLAGVSLETQYF.